Here is one T cell receptor (beta chain) with its context. Its antigen is not yet known. No quality values exist for individual bases; no much larger clone is one base distant. Using the deep immunoSEQ assay, multiplex PCR amplified TCR CDR3 regions from genomic DNA. Extracted genomic DNA from each cell subset was spread evenly across all wells of several immunoSEQ 96-well plates, with each plate serving as a replicate. For sorted subsets, each replicate PCR was loaded with 150 to 250 ng genomic DNA, equivalent to 30,000 or so T cell genomes. Purified libraries were measured with a Qubit 3.0 fluorometer, size-checked on a Bioanalyzer 2100, and measured again with the KAPA Library Quantification kit. Every immunoSEQ 96-well plate was sequenced on a separate single-read 150-cycle Illumina NextSeq 550 flow cell. The paper's data handling went like this. Because only junctional sequences without quality scores were contained in the immunoSEQ output, filtering matching that applied to full-length reads could not be performed. Sequences were annotated with PyIR, a Python wrapper for IgBLAST v1.9, using IMGT germline references to assign V/J genes and CDR3. Reads with weak V/J assignments (E-value above 1e-6), missing CDR3, stop codons, out-of-frame junctions, or ambiguous translated residues were removed. A V3J clonotype was defined by an identical inferred V gene, J gene, and CDR3 amino acid sequence. Percentage overlap between repertoires was calculated by dividing the number of shared unique clonotypes by the size of the smaller repertoire. Richness of each repertoire was evaluated using RTK rarefaction, the Chao1 estimator, and Recon v2.1 estimates of unobserved clonotypes. Generation probabilities were computed with OLGA for all TCRbeta clonotypes obtained by the gDNA method from a few donors. Held by TCRdb, this immuneACCESS table contains in-frame sequences only and omits some clones. Under half of the omission traces to an unresolved V gene where checked; the cause of the rest is unknown. That table gives V, J and clone size, and the DNA gave D and trimming. This sample holds under 1 million clones; 80% to 95% were observed only once. The ten most abundant clones make up 20% to 30% of the sample.

These data come from a study of shared clonotypes between healthy human individuals (TCRdb year 2020). Describing the broader study: The cohort included a few men and a couple of women between 18 and 49 years of age. For each donor, CD4 naive and CD4 memory were each given three plates, CD8 naive was given two plates, and CD8 memory was given one plate. To estimate repertoire size and how much clonotypes are shared between individuals, the study performed deep sequencing of blood TCR repertoires from five healthy adults. Libraries were prepared and TCR repertoires were sequenced by different laboratories using diverse techniques, in order to increase sequencing depth and limit assay-specific biases. Leukapheresis yielded between about 0.9 and 8.9 billion PBMCs per donor.

The investigation overall reported the following: Larger estimated clonotype richness was generally found for naive subsets than for memory subsets. Sampling was restricted to blood, and TCR repertoires in tissues likely differ from the TCR repertoires found in blood. Across several donors, around 5.4% of naive CD4, approximately 3.5% of naive CD8, around 2.1% of memory CD4, and 0.3% to 0.45% of memory CD8 clonotypes were shared. Because the study included a small number of donors, the genetic and exposure-history diversity represented was limited. Pairwise subsampling led to the expectation that sequencing depth would affect the degree of clonotype sharing among donors. Rarefaction of sorted-subset datasets indicated incomplete sequencing despite the large sequencing depth. Higher generation probabilities were observed for clonotypes shared by all four sorted-subset donors than for non-shared clonotypes.

CD8 naive samples consisted of CD45RO-negative cells that were positively selected for CCR7, yielding a CD45RA+CCR7+ population without TemRA cells. The donors were healthy, HIV-negative adults who had no recently reported acute infections or vaccinations. Every donor was a Caucasian adult living in Nashville, Tennessee, USA. After blood collection by leukapheresis, PBMCs were isolated using Ficoll-Histopaque density gradient centrifugation and then cryopreserved in the vapor phase of liquid nitrogen. Analytical flow cytometry was used to check the purity and quantity of each magnetically sorted T cell population. Each sorted fraction had its genomic DNA isolated and then quantified by UV absorbance on a Nanodrop 2000c. The CDR3, from cysteine to phenylalanine, totals 16 residues. The entry retains the CDR3 DNA only, 48 bases that are in frame from base 1. The germline V gene encodes CDR1 SGDLS and CDR2 YYNGEE. A distance of 10 bases separates the germline ends of V and J, which lose 0 bases and 0 bases respectively.

The receptor's source is a man aged 25 to 45 in good health. Sequences were obtained from naive CD8+ T cells sorted from blood. The label giving this sample's cell subset or site can be read as: CD45RA+CCR7+. The V and J genes are TRBV9 and TRBJ2-1, with a weak D call of TRBD2 (6 bases match). The CDR3 protein sequence reads: CASSVGSGSSYNEQFF. The DNA sequence is given as TGTGCCAGCAGCGTAGGTAGCGGAAGCTCCTACAATGAGCAGTTCTTC.